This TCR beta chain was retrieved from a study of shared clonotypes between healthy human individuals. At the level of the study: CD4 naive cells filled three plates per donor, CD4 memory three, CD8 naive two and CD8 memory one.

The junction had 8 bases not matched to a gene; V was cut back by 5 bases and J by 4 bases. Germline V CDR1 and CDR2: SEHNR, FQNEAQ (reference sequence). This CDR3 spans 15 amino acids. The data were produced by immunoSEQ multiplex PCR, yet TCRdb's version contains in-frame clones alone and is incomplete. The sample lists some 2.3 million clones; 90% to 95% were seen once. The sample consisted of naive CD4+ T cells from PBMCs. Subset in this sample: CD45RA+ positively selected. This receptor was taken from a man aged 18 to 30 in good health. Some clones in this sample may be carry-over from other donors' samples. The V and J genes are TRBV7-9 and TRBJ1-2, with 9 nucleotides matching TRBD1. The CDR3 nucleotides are TGTGCCAGCAGCGGTGACAGGGGGTATTTCTATGGCTACACCTTC. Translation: CASSGDRGYFYGYTF.